This T cell receptor beta chain was sequenced during a study of cytomegalovirus exposure and HLA in healthy donors. About the study: Of the donors genotyped, approximately 400 in all, about 80% fell in the Caucasian-associated ancestry cluster.

The PCR had 60 Vbeta and 13 Jbeta primers. The data were produced by immunoSEQ multiplex PCR, yet TCRdb's version contains in-frame clones alone and is incomplete. The sample has around 90,000 clones, 65% seen once. Only one count was recorded for this clone. Antigen specificity is unknown. This CDR3 spans 14 amino acids. After removal of 9 bases from V and 1 base from J, the junction contained 8 bases not matched to a gene. The germline CDR1 and CDR2 sequences are SGHNT and YYREEE (reference sequence). Study-wide points: Several of the most significant clusters appeared, in a later analysis, to be linked to common viral pathogens. Reports described diagnosis of cytomegalovirus status by the classifier as highly specific and sensitive. Specificity for CMV antigens was confirmed in vitro for a few of the CMV-associated chains.

This receptor was obtained from a boy aged 5-17 years in good health and CMV-seropositive. Sequencing was done on a sample of PBMCs. V and J are TRBV5-4 and TRBJ1-2, with 8 bases matching TRBD1. CDR3 loop: CAMEGTGINYGYTF. The CDR3 DNA follows: TGTGCCATGGAAGGGACAGGAATTAACTATGGCTACACCTTC.